A single sample is the source of the 5 T cell receptor beta chains below, sequenced in a study of OX40 agonist ivuxolimab in advanced cancers. The repertoire was sequenced with immunoSEQ multiplex PCR; TCRdb's copy has only in-frame clones and lacks some. The sample carries around 92,000 clones, roughly 82% recorded once. The sample was CD4+ or CD8+ T cells sorted from blood, taken in a trial of the OX40 agonist ivuxolimab. These receptors came from an adult with an advanced solid tumor such as melanoma, head and neck, liver or kidney cancer.

CDR3 protein: CASSLGTGGLQPQHF. CDR3 nucleotides: TGTGCCAGCAGTTTAGGGACAGGGGGTCTCCAGCCCCAGCATTTT. The V and J genes are TRBV6-5 and TRBJ1-5, with TRBD1 matching 11 bases. The V segment lost 4 bases and the J segment 7 bases; nucleotides outside the gene matches: 6. In germline, CDR1 is MNHEY, CDR2 SVGAGI. There are 15 residues in the CDR3.

The rearrangement joins TRBV7-7 to TRBJ2-3, with 8 bases aligning to TRBD2. J was trimmed by 5 bases and V by 1 base; bases with no gene match: 2. CDR1 and CDR2 from the germline V gene are SSHAT and FNYEAQ (reference sequence). The CDR3 length is 14 residues. The CDR3 DNA follows: TGTGCCAGCAGCTTAGTCGGGGGGGGAGATACGCAGTATTTT. Translated, it gives CASSLVGGGDTQYF.

This rearrangement joins TRBV5-4 to TRBJ1-2, with TRBD1 identical over 9 bases. CDR3 size: 14 residues. J lost 3 bases, V lost 4 bases, and 4 bases had no gene match. Germline V gene lookup returns CDR1 SGHNT and CDR2 YYREEE (reference sequence). The CDR3 spells CASSPTGGHYGYTF. CDR3 bases: TGTGCCAGCAGCCCTACAGGGGGCCACTATGGCTACACCTTC.

The chain couples TRBV7-2 to TRBJ2-7, with 9 bases that match TRBD1. The CDR3 length is 14 residues. Germline V CDR1 and CDR2: SGHTA, FQGNSA. Losses at the gene ends were 6 bases for V and 3 bases for J; bases not matched to a gene: 6. The CDR3, as DNA: TGTGCCAGCAGTCCCGGGACAGGGATCTACGAGCAGTACTTC. This gives the protein CASSPGTGIYEQYF.

The rearrangement links TRBV30 to TRBJ2-2, with D perhaps being TRBD1 or TRBD2 (5 bases each). The CDR3 contains 13 residues. V lost 2 bases, J lost 13 bases, and 17 bases lay in between. Germline V gene sequence: CDR1 GTSNPN, CDR2 SVGIG (reference sequence). The CDR3 region has the DNA TGTGCCTGGAGTCCAACAGTGGGGCGGGTGCTGTTTTTT. This encodes CAWSPTVGRVLFF.